A selection of T cell receptor beta chains follows, all from one sample in a study of glioma-infiltrating T cells. TCRdb re-called the multiplex PCR reads with MiXCR, one entry per CDR3 protein. The top ten clones hold roughly 46% of a sample with roughly 100,000 distinct CDR3 sequences, less than 30% of them seen once. Source material: glioma tissue, nonneoplastic brain tissue, or PBMCs (not recorded which). The source of these receptors is a human donor with low-grade glioma or glioblastoma, undergoing nonglioma brain surgery, or in good health (not recorded which). Each CDR3 is given with its conserved first and last residue. Fields, in order: CDR3 protein, CDR3 DNA, clone size, D gene, V gene, J gene. D genes are given only for firm matches. Size tells how often a clone was seen (once, few, many) or the class of an expanded clone, and some rows leave it out.

cdr3_aa: CASSKNPVGLANEQFF
cdr3_nt: TGTGCCAGCAGCAAAAATCCGGTAGGACTTGCCAATGAGCAGTTCTTC
clone_size: few
d_call: .
v_call: TRBV7-2
j_call: TRBJ2-1

cdr3_aa: CSVDDGSGKLFF
cdr3_nt: TGCAGCGTTGACGATGGGAGCGGAAAACTGTTTTTT
clone_size: .
d_call: .
v_call: TRBV29-1
j_call: TRBJ1-4

cdr3_aa: CASSLGGLQGSPFNYGYTF
cdr3_nt: TGTGCCAGCAGCTTAGGAGGCCTGCAGGGAAGTCCCTTCAACTATGGCTACACCTTC
clone_size: many
d_call: .
v_call: TRBV7-8
j_call: TRBJ1-2

cdr3_aa: CASSLPTLATSGEVTDTQYF
cdr3_nt: TGTGCCAGCAGCTTACCGACCCTAGCGACTAGCGGGGAGGTTACAGATACGCAGTATTTT
clone_size: many
d_call: TRBD2
v_call: TRBV7-6
j_call: TRBJ2-3

cdr3_aa: CASSQWGGGDQETQYF
cdr3_nt: TGTGCCAGCAGCCAGTGGGGGGGGGGTGATCAAGAGACCCAGTACTTC
clone_size: few
d_call: TRBD2
v_call: TRBV4-2
j_call: TRBJ2-5

cdr3_aa: CASSLSRGLAKNIQYF
cdr3_nt: TGTGCCAGCAGTTTAAGCCGAGGGCTAGCCAAAAACATTCAGTACTTC
clone_size: .
d_call: .
v_call: TRBV28
j_call: TRBJ2-4

cdr3_aa: CASSLDSSYNEQFF
cdr3_nt: TGTGCCAGCAGCTTGGACAGTTCCTACAATGAGCAGTTCTTC
clone_size: medium-sized
d_call: .
v_call: TRBV7-3
j_call: TRBJ2-1

cdr3_aa: CASSYERGGVNEQFF
cdr3_nt: TGTGCCAGCAGTTACGAGCGGGGGGGCGTCAATGAGCAGTTCTTC
clone_size: many
d_call: TRBD2
v_call: TRBV27
j_call: TRBJ2-1

cdr3_aa: CATSSNDVANYGYTF
cdr3_nt: TGTGCCACCAGCTCGAATGATGTAGCTAACTATGGCTACACCTTC
clone_size: many
d_call: .
v_call: TRBV27
j_call: TRBJ1-2

cdr3_aa: CASSQDNRGAYNEQFF
cdr3_nt: TGTGCCAGCAGCCAAGATAACAGGGGCGCTTACAATGAGCAGTTCTTC
clone_size: .
d_call: TRBD1
v_call: TRBV3-1
j_call: TRBJ2-1

cdr3_aa: CASSQDGRARGYTF
cdr3_nt: TGTGCCAGCAGCCAAGATGGGAGGGCTCGTGGCTACACCTTC
clone_size: many
d_call: .
v_call: TRBV3-1
j_call: TRBJ1-2

cdr3_aa: CASSARGNQPQHF
cdr3_nt: TGTGCCAGCAGTGCGCGGGGGAATCAGCCCCAGCATTTT
clone_size: many
d_call: .
v_call: TRBV6-1
j_call: TRBJ1-5

cdr3_aa: CASLGGLVLNTGELFF
cdr3_nt: TGTGCCAGCTTAGGAGGACTAGTGCTGAACACCGGGGAGCTGTTTTTT
clone_size: many
d_call: TRBD2
v_call: TRBV6-1
j_call: TRBJ2-2

cdr3_aa: CSAHRGTSGAPYEQYF
cdr3_nt: TGCAGTGCTCACCGCGGGACTAGCGGGGCCCCATACGAGCAGTACTTC
clone_size: many
d_call: TRBD2
v_call: TRBV20-1
j_call: TRBJ2-7

cdr3_aa: CASIKGGSGREQYF
cdr3_nt: TGTGCCAGCATAAAAGGGGGATCAGGGCGCGAGCAGTACTTC
clone_size: few
d_call: .
v_call: TRBV6-1
j_call: TRBJ2-7

cdr3_aa: CASSAGTVPPYEQYF
cdr3_nt: TGTGCCAGCAGCGCCGGGACCGTTCCCCCCTACGAGCAGTACTTC
clone_size: few
d_call: .
v_call: TRBV11-3
j_call: TRBJ2-7

cdr3_aa: CATADRDSGANVLTF
cdr3_nt: TGTGCCACCGCCGACAGGGACTCTGGGGCCAACGTCCTGACTTTC
clone_size: few
d_call: TRBD1
v_call: TRBV10-3
j_call: TRBJ2-6

cdr3_aa: CASTPRGGEETQYF
cdr3_nt: TGTGCCAGCACCCCCCGGGGGGGCGAAGAGACCCAGTACTTC
clone_size: .
d_call: TRBD2
v_call: TRBV12-3/TRBV12-4
j_call: TRBJ2-5

cdr3_aa: CASSQYRQGGGYTF
cdr3_nt: TGTGCCAGCAGCCAATACCGACAGGGCGGAGGCTACACCTTC
clone_size: .
d_call: TRBD1
v_call: TRBV7-9
j_call: TRBJ1-2

cdr3_aa: CASRDTTDTQYF
cdr3_nt: TGTGCCAGCAGGGACACCACAGATACGCAGTATTTT
clone_size: many
d_call: .
v_call: TRBV6-1
j_call: TRBJ2-3

cdr3_aa: CASSMGTAINYGYTF
cdr3_nt: TGTGCCAGTAGTATGGGGACAGCCATAAACTATGGCTACACCTTC
clone_size: many
d_call: TRBD1
v_call: TRBV19
j_call: TRBJ1-2